These T cell receptor beta chains were read from a single sample in a study of T cell responses to AZD1222 COVID-19 vaccine. TCRdb's copy holds only in-frame clones and misses some; the assay was immunoSEQ multiplex PCR. The sample contains fewer than 150,000 clones, approximately 84% of which appear only once. The starting material was peripheral blood, obtained on day 0 of AZD1222 vaccination. The source is an adult in good health. CDR3s include the opening cysteine and the closing phenylalanine or tryptophan. A D gene is named only where the DNA matches it firmly. Clone size is stated in some rows and not others, as once, few, many or a class when expanded.

j_gene | d_gene | abundance | v_gene | CDR3nt | CDR3aa
TRBJ1-2 | - | once | TRBV3-1/TRBV3-2 | TGTGCCAGCAGCCAAGGAGCGGGGGCGCGGGATGGCTACACCTTC | CASSQGAGARDGYTF
TRBJ2-7 | - | - | TRBV4-2 | TGTGCCAGCAGCCAAGATCTGGCCGGGACCGAGCAGTACTTC | CASSQDLAGTEQYF
TRBJ2-7 | TRBD2 | - | TRBV6-5 | TGTGCCAGCAGTTACCGGCTAGCGGGGTCTTACGAGCAGTACTTC | CASSYRLAGSYEQYF
TRBJ2-7 | TRBD1 | few | TRBV7-2 | TGTGCCAGCAGCGTGACAGGGGGCCGGCTTGCCGAGCAGTACTTC | CASSVTGGRLAEQYF
TRBJ1-4 | - | - | TRBV10-3 | TGTGCCATCAGTGGGGGGTCAACTAATGAAAAACTGTTTTTT | CAISGGSTNEKLFF
TRBJ1-5 | - | - | TRBV9 | TGTGCCAGCAGCGTAACAGGGTATCAGCCCCAGCATTTT | CASSVTGYQPQHF
TRBJ1-1 | - | - | TRBV5-1 | TGCGCCAGCAGCTTGGATGGGGGGATGGGTACTGAAGCTTTCTTT | CASSLDGGMGTEAFF
TRBJ2-2 | - | - | TRBV2 | TGTGCCAGCAGCGGGGATGGAACCGGGGAGCTGTTTTTT | CASSGDGTGELFF
TRBJ2-7 | - | - | TRBV28 | TGTGCCAGCAGCCTCGACGGCAGTCTTAGAGAGCAGTACTTC | CASSLDGSLREQYF
TRBJ2-6 | TRBD1 | - | TRBV25-1 | TGTGCCAGCAGTGAATTTGGACAGGGGCCCTCTGGGGCCAACGTCCTGACTTTC | CASSEFGQGPSGANVLTF
TRBJ1-2 | - | - | TRBV19 | TGTGCCAGTAGTATCTCACGGCTTAGGACGGCCGATGGCTACACCTTC | CASSISRLRTADGYTF
TRBJ1-1 | TRBD1 | once | TRBV7-8 | TGTGCCAGCAGCCCAAACAGGGGGGGATACAACACTGAAGCTTTCTTT | CASSPNRGGYNTEAFF
TRBJ1-6 | TRBD1 | - | TRBV3-1/TRBV3-2 | TGTGCCAGCAGCCGGGACAGAAATTCACCCCTCCACTTT | CASSRDRNSPLHF